One T cell receptor (beta chain) is described in this entry. This clonotype was observed a few times. Its antigen has not been determined. Per-base quality was not reported, and no clone a single base away is much larger than it. This sample is part of a study of lung T cells in sarcoidosis with Löfgren's syndrome (dated by TCRdb to 2017 to 2019). In terms of the full investigation: Sarcoidosis was characterized as a granulomatous disease that is mostly pulmonary, in which CD4+ T cells accumulate in bronchoalveolar lavage fluid. The repertoire analyses concentrated on Lofgren's syndrome patients.

General findings and caveats noted by the study authors: In Lofgren's syndrome patients, relative to control subjects, TRAV12-1 and TRBV2 were reported to be the most expanded V gene segments. When alphabeta pairing was analyzed, TRAV12-1 tended to pair preferentially with TRBV2, and the resulting paired TCRs displayed CDR3 homology. TRAV12-1 and TRBV2 CDR3 motifs were reported to be shared among multiple Löfgren's syndrome patients, suggesting public CD4+ TCR repertoires. Recognition of a sarcoidosis-associated antigen was only suggested; the antigen itself remained putative and unidentified.

Sequencing instrument: Illumina MiSeq. TCRdb passed the public sequencing reads through fastp at Q25 and MiXCR, retaining productive beta sequences. Rows with a matching CDR3 protein are joined into one entry that keeps the most common DNA and genes. This sample gives 60,000 to 65,000 distinct CDR3 sequences in total; 21% of them show up just once. The top ten hold over 2% of the sample. The junction shows trimming of 3 bases on V and 4 bases on J, plus 13 bases between the germline ends. From cysteine to phenylalanine, the CDR3 is 14 amino acids long. The entry retains the CDR3 DNA only, 42 bases that are in frame from base 1. Taken from the germline V gene (reference sequence), the CDR1 and CDR2 loops are SEHNR and FQNEAQ.

Sequencing used CD4+ T cells from PBMCs. The clonotype was recovered from a human donor with sarcoidosis (Löfgren's syndrome or another form), or a control subject (not recorded which). The chain was built from TRBV7-9 and TRBJ2-7, with the D gene not clear enough to name. The CDR3 region has the sequence CASSLAVGGYEQYF. The DNA sequence follows: TGTGCCAGCAGCTTGGCGGTGGGCGGTTACGAGCAGTACTTC. Beyond the CDR3, the reference TRBV7-9 and TRBJ2-7 genes provide the residues; the full variable domain reads: DTGVSQNPRHKITKRGQNVTFRCDPISEHNRLYWYRQTLGQGPEFLTYFQNEAQLEKSRLLSDRFSAERPKGSFSTLEIQRTEQGDSAMYLCASSLAVGGYEQYFGPGTRLTVT.